This TCR beta chain emerged from a study of OX40 agonist ivuxolimab in advanced cancers. Study outcomes and limitations: Clonal expansion by week 6 occurred in CD4+ and CD8+ blood T cells (at 0.1 to 3.0 mg/kg).

Trimming shortened V by 2 bases and J by 2 bases, and 12 bases separated the two germline ends. This CDR3 spans 15 amino acids. Germline assignment: CDR1 SGHAT and CDR2 FQDESV (reference sequence). Concerning this clone itself: Its antigen is as yet unknown.

The data were produced by immunoSEQ multiplex PCR, yet TCRdb's version contains in-frame clones alone and is incomplete. The data show around 62,000 clones, with roughly four fifths seen just once and 4% to 4.5% held by the top ten. The gene calls are TRBV11-1 and TRBJ2-5; D might be TRBD2 (5 bases). This clonotype was obtained from an adult with an advanced solid tumor such as melanoma, head and neck, liver or kidney cancer. The sequences come from CD4+ or CD8+ T cells sorted from blood, collected in a trial of the OX40 agonist ivuxolimab. The CDR3 nucleotides read TGTGCCAGCAGCTTATCCGGGCGAGGGCAAGAGACCCAGTACTTC. It specifies CASSLSGRGQETQYF.